This T cell receptor beta chain was profiled in a study of blood T cells in healthy people across ages. Study results and caveats: Naive CD4+ cell counts and diversity both ran higher in long-lived than in aged donors. Because sorting was not performed, PBMCs prevented conclusive naive versus antigen-experienced comparison.

Of note for this clonotype: Its antigen remains unidentified.

This CDR3 is built from 14 residues. Germline CDR1 SGHAT, CDR2 FQNNGV. The authors ran a second PCR of about 6 to 11 cycles using a sample-barcoded 5' primer and a J-beta primer mix. TCRdb analysed the 5' RACE reads with MiXCR anew, one entry per CDR3 protein. In the table there are 1.5 million to 2 million distinct CDR3 sequences, more than 35% of which are singletons. Peripheral blood samples of roughly 9.8 milliliters were drawn from each donor. The chain uses TRBV11-2 and TRBJ2-7; weak D call: TRBD1 (5 bases). The J call may not be correct, given that the DNA end is closer to TRBJ2-5. Material: blood. The sequence was collected from a human donor in good health. CDR3 region: CASSQPRGWETQYF. CDR3 nucleotide sequence: TGTGCCAGCAGCCAACCTAGGGGCTGGGAGACCCAGTACTTC.